The 2 T cell receptor beta chains below all came from one sample that was sequenced in a study of a mutant IDH1 vaccine in newly diagnosed glioma. These receptors' antigens are unknown. Method: immunoSEQ multiplex PCR; TCRdb's copy keeps in-frame clones and lacks some. The sample shows more than 40,000 clones, about 77% of them seen only once. As for time point: week 5, during vaccination. Every single dose of the vaccine, 300 ug of mutant IDH1 20-mer peptide, came with topical imiquimod. The sample was PBMCs, taken from a glioma patient whose treatment included an IDH1 peptide vaccine. The receptors stem from a woman in her 40s with glioma.

This clone turned up a few times. The chain employs TRBV13 and TRBJ1-5, with D perhaps matching TRBD1 (6 bases). The CDR3 covers 14 residues. Germline V CDR1 and CDR2: PRHDT, FYEKMQ (reference sequence). Trimming shortened V by 5 bases and J by 2 bases, and 10 bases separated the two germline ends. Here the CDR3 DNA reads TGTGCCAGCAGCAGGGGGACGGGCAATCAGCCCCAGCATTTT. This gives the protein CASSRGTGNQPQHF.

In its sample, this clone was seen once. J is TRBJ1-2 and V is TRBV12-5; TRBD1 is a possible D gene (5 bases). Germline V gives CDR1 LGHNT, CDR2 FRNRAP. Trimming took off 4 bases at V and 10 bases at J, with 19 bases between the two ends. The CDR3 sequence is 14 residues long. In DNA form, the CDR3 reads TGTGCTAGTGGTTCCCCCCCCGAGACAGAAGACTACACCTTC. It is translated as CASGSPPETEDYTF. Drawing the rest from reference TRBV12-5 and TRBJ1-2, the complete variable domain is DARVTQTPRHKVTEMGQEVTMRCQPILGHNTVFWYRQTMMQGLELLAYFRNRAPLDDSGMPKDRFSAEMPDATLATLKIQPSEPRDSAVYFCASGSPPETEDYTFGSGTRLTVV.